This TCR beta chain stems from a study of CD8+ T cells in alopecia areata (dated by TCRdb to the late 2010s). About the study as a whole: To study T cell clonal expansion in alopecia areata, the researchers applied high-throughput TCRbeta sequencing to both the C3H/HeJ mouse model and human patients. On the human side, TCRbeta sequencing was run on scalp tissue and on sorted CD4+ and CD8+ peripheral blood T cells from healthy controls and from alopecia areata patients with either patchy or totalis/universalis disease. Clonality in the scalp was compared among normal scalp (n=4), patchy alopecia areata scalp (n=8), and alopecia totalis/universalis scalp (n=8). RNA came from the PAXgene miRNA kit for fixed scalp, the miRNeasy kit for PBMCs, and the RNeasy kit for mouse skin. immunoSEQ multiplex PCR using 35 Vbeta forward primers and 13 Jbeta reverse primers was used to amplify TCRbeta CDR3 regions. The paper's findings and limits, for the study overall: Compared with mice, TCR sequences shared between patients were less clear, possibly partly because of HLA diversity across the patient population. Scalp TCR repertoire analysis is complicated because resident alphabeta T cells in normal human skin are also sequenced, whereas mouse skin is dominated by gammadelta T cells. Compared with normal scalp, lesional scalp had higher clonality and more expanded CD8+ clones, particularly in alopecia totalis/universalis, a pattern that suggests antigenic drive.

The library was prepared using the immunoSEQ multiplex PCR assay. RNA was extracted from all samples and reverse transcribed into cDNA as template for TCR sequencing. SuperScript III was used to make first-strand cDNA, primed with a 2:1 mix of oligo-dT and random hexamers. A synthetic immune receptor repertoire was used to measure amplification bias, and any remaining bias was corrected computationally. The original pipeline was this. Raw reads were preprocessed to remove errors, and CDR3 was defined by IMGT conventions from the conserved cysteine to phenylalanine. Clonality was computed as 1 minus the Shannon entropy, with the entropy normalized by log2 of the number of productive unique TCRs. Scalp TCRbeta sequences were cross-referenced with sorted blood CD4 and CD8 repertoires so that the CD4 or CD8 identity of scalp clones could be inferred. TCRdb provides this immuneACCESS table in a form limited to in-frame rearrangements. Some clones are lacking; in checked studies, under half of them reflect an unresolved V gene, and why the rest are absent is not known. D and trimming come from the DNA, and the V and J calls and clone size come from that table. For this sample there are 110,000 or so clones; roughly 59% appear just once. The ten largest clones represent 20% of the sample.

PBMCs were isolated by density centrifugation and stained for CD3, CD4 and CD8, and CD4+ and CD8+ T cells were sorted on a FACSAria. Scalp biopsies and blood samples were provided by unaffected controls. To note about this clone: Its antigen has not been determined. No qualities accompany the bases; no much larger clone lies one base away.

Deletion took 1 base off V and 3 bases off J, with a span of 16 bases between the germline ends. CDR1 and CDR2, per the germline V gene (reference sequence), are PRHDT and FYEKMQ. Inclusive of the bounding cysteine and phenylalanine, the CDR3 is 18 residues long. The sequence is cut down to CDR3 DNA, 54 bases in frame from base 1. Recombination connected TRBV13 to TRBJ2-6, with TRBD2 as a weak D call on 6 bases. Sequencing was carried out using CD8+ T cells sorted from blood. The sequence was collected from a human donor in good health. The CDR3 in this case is CASSLAEGNPFGANVLTF. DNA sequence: TGTGCCAGCAGCTTAGCGGAGGGTAACCCTTTTGGGGCCAACGTCCTGACTTTC.